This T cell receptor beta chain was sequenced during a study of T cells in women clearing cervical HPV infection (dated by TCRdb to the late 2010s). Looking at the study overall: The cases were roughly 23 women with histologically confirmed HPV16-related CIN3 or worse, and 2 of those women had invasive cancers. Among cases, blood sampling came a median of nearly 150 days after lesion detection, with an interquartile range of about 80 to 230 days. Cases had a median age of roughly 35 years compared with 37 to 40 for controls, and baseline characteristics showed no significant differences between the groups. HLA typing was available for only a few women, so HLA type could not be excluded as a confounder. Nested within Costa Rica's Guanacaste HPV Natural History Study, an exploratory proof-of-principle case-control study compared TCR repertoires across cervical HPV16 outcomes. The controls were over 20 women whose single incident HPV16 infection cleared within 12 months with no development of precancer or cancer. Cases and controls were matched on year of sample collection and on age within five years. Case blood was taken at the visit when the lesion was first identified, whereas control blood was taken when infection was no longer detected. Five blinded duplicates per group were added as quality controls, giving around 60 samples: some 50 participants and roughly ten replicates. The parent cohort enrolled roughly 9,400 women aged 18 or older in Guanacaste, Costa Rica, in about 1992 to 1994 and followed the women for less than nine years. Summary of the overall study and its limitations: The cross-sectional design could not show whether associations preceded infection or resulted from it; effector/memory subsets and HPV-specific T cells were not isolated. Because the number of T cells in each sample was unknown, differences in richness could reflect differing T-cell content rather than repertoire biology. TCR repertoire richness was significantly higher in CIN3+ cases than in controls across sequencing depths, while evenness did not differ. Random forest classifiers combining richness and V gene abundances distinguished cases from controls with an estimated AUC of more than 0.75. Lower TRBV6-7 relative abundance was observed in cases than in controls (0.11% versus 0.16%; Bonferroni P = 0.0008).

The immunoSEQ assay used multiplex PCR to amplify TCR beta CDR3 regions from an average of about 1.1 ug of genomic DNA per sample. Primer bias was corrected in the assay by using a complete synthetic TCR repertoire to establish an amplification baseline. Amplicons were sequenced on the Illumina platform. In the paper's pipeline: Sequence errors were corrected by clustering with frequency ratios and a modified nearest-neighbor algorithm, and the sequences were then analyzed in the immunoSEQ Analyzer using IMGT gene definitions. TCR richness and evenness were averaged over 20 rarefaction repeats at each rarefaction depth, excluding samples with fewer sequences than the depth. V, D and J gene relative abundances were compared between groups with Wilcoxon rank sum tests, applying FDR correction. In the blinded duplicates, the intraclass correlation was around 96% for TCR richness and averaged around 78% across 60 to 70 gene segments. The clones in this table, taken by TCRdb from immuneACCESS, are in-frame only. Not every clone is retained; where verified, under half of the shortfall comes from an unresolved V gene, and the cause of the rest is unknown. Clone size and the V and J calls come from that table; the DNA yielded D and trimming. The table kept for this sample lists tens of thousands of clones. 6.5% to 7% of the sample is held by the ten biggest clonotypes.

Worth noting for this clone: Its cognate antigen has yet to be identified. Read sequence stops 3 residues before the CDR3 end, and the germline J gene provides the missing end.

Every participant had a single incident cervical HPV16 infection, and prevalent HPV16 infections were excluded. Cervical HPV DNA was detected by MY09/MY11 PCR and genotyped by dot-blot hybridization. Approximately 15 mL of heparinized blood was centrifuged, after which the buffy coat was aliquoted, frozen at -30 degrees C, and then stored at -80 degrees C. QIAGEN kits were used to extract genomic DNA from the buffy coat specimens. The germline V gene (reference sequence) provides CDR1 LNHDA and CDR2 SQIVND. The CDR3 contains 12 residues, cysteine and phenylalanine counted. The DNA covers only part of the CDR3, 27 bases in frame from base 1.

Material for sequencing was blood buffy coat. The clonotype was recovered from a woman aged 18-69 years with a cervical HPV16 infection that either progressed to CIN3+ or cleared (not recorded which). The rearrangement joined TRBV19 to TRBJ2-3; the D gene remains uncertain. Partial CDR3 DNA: TGTGCCAGTAGTATTGACGCGGAGACG. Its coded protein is CASSIDAET. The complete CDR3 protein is CASSIDAETQYF.